Described below is a single T cell receptor (beta chain) sequence and its context. Its recognized antigen is unknown. No quality values exist for individual bases; no much larger clone is one base distant. This record comes from a study of cytomegalovirus exposure and HLA in healthy donors (dated by TCRdb to the late 2010s). Background on the whole study: In an earlier analysis of roughly 590 of the donors, 250 to 300 Gb of sequence data and 120 million or so unique TCR beta sequences from some 170 million T cells were reported. An early release covering roughly 640 HLA-typed donors comprised approximately 290 gigabases of sequencing data and 85 million to 100 million unique TCR sequences. Among the roughly 380 genotyped donors, about 85% belonged to the genetic ancestry cluster associated with self-reported Caucasian donors. The study was designed to test whether signatures of past pathogen exposure could be identified by cataloging public T cell receptors. The study used immunosequencing to profile the T cell repertoires of 666 subjects and linked those repertoires to cytomegalovirus serostatus. In addition to the first cohort of 666 subjects, a separate validation cohort of approximately 110 different subjects was used. The study combined high-throughput TCR immunosequencing, statistical association of individual TCRs with disease status, and machine learning to predict cytomegalovirus infection status. A later analysis re-analyzed previously published TCR beta repertoires from several hundred donors and added high-resolution HLA genotyping to study TCR occurrence patterns. In the later analysis, no new phenotypic data were used to find candidate immune exposures; instead, reliance was placed on TCR beta sequences and their occurrence across donors. To decide whether each TCR beta V gene segment behaved as functional or pseudogenic, an earlier analysis of over 500 of the donors relied on high-throughput TCR beta sequencing. Donor age, sex, ethnicity and CMV serostatus were compiled alongside the repertoire data. A later genetic analysis took genome-wide SNP genotypes for 398 of the 666 donors and used that subset as a discovery cohort. All discovery cohort repertoires had been generated on a single sequencing platform. Both class I and class II loci were covered by HLA typing, at four-digit resolution. The number of donors typed differed by locus, with roughly 629-640 for A, B, C, DRB1 and DQB1, around 500 for DQA1, over 600 for DPA1, and around 460 for DPB1. About 5 DR-DQ haplotypes were handled as single units for association and clustering, since linkage in the cohort was strong. Among roughly 370 genotyped donors of the cohort, an average of approximately 230,000 unique TCR beta nucleotide sequences were sequenced per donor, around 20% of them non-productive. Results and caveats for the whole study, not just this receptor: In a later analysis, HLA-associated TCR beta chains were found to be more clonally expanded and to have lower generation probabilities than equally common non-associated chains. An association between a missense DCLRE1C variant and V-gene and J-gene trimming of TCR beta chains was found in a later genetic analysis and replicated in an independent cohort. In both the original and validation cohorts, the classifier was reported to diagnose cytomegalovirus status with high specificity and sensitivity. Only TCR beta chains were sequenced in this cohort, and the absence of alpha or paired-chain data limited detectable features. A later analysis found that TCR association rates varied across HLA loci, with DRB1 alleles showing the most associated TCRs and HLA-C alleles the fewest. A later analysis found that most CMV-associated TCR beta chains appeared HLA-restricted, with HLA associations seemingly driven largely by CMV exposure. A cluster of highly shared sequence variants was judged likely to represent a technical artifact of the sequencing pipeline. A later genetic analysis reported fewer N-insertions in productive TCRs among donors in an Asian-associated ancestry cluster than the approximately 670-donor mean. An earlier analysis of around 500 of the donors showed that most TCR beta V segments appeared in productive rearrangements either about 87% or about 30% of the time, which broadly matched IMGT annotations. Because counts were too low, roughly 16 rarely observed V segments, including chromosome 9 orphons, were left out of the earlier analysis of approximately 580 of the donors. A further reported finding was that TCR beta sequences accurately predicted the HLA-A and HLA-B alleles for most subjects in the first cohort. The only immune exposure information available for the cohort was CMV serostatus. Some IMGT-functional V segments, including TRBV6-2 and TRBV6-3, could not be distinguished by the 87-base-pair reads and were therefore excluded. A few of the identified cytomegalovirus-associated TCR beta chains were confirmed in vitro to be specific for cytomegalovirus antigens. Because some donors lacked HLA typing at each locus, the association tests relied only on the typed subset. Most TCR sequences were observed very rarely across donors, whereas some public TCRs were present in many individuals. Presence/absence analyses assumed roughly uniform sequencing depth across donors, an assumption that may not hold. According to the authors, the approach could potentially be generalized to other disease states and immunological phenotypes. Specific HLA alleles were associated with about 17,000 TCR beta sequences at a false discovery rate of 0.05 in a later analysis. The study listed 164 TCR beta chains as associated with cytomegalovirus. Strong co-occurrence of HLA alleles, especially DR and DQ, made assigning TCR associations to individual alleles difficult. A later analysis reported that several top co-occurrence clusters appeared linked to parvovirus B19, influenza, CMV and Epstein-Barr virus. Linkage disequilibrium might explain the correlated functional status among segregating V segments, but an unknown experimental factor could not be excluded.

The CDR3 goes from the cysteine to the phenylalanine over 17 residues. The sequence is cut down to CDR3 DNA, 51 bases in frame from base 1. The germline V gene provides CDR1 ENHRY and CDR2 SYGVKD. V is pared back by 6 bases and J by 3 bases, with 20 bases lying between the germline termini. The cohort comprised several hundred healthy bone marrow donors. Cohort members were all nominally healthy when sampled, although unrecorded immune exposures were likely present. The donor tested CMV seronegative, placing the donor among the 350 to 400 seronegative members of the cohort. A peripheral blood sample was collected from each donor, and TCR beta sequencing was performed on peripheral blood mononuclear cells. Genomic DNA extraction from the blood cell samples was performed with the Qiagen DNeasy Blood Extraction Kit. Library creation used the immunoSEQ multiplex PCR assay. For the multiplex PCR, a mixture combining 60 forward primers for TCR Vbeta segments and 13 reverse primers for TCR Jbeta segments was used. Amplification of the CDR3 region of rearranged TCR beta genes was performed with a multiplex PCR assay on genomic DNA. The amplified TCR beta libraries were sequenced on the Illumina HiSeq System as 87-base-pair reads. As for how the authors treated the data: In a later analysis, around 80 million unique TCR beta chains were counted across the roughly 670 repertoires, and approximately 9.9 million of these chains were shared by at least two donors. Raw reads were error-corrected and collapsed into unique sequences with a nearest-neighbor algorithm that merged closely related sequences to remove PCR and sequencing errors. Alignment of CDR3 sequences to IMGT reference sequences was used to assign V, D and J gene segments. Each retained sequence needed at least a six-nucleotide match to both a V gene segment and a J gene segment. Rearrangements were classified as productive when the CDR3 lacked stop codons and remained in frame with V and J, and all other rearrangements were classified as non-productive. CDR3 was defined according to IMGT convention as the region running from the second conserved V-encoded cysteine to the conserved J-encoded phenylalanine. The earlier analysis of 587 of the donors excluded sequences that lacked an unambiguous match to a single V gene segment. In an earlier analysis of some 590 of the donors, V segments were called functional above 56.7% productive rearrangements and were called segregating when the between-donor standard deviation exceeded 5%. A statistical classification framework was built to diagnose cytomegalovirus status from the catalog of TCR beta chain sequences. In a later analysis, V and J genes were assigned by comparing TCR nucleotide sequences against IMGT/GENE-DB human TR gene sequences. In a later analysis, CDR3 sequences and most-parsimonious VDJ recombination scenarios were assigned using the TCRdist pipeline. In a later analysis, each TCR beta chain was defined by its CDR3 amino acid sequence together with its V-gene family, and reads without a unique V-gene family were excluded. To address suspected cross-contamination and a sequencing artifact, a later analysis removed around 590 highly shared, low-generation-probability nucleotide sequences. In a later analysis, a clonal expansion index was calculated for each public chain from normalized within-repertoire ranks of inferred template counts. In a later analysis, generation probabilities were computed with a VDJ recombination model fitted to out-of-frame rearrangements, and the resulting probabilities were checked against IGoR. Hypergeometric tests were used in a later analysis to score TCR-TCR, TCR-HLA and TCR-CMV co-occurrence, with a repertoire-size bias correction applied to the TCR pairs. To estimate false discovery rates, a later analysis permuted the HLA or CMV assignments 20 times. A later analysis grouped co-occurring TCRs with DBSCAN, adding TCRdist sequence similarity when clustering within HLA-allele-positive subsets. Repertoires with fewer than 30,000 or more than 120,000 public chains, plus five repertoires with anomalous nucleotide sharing, were excluded from co-occurrence clustering. TCRdb mirrors the immuneACCESS table, restricted to in-frame sequences. Some clones are absent from its copies; in checked studies, under half trace to an unresolved V gene, and the reason for the others is unknown. D and trimming come from the DNA, and the V and J calls and clone size come from that table. The table for this sample lists approximately 140,000 clones; about three quarters of them were counted only once. Of the sample, 1.3% falls within the top ten clones.

This sequence originates from a middle-aged woman in good health and CMV-seronegative. The specimen sequenced was PBMCs. The sequence joins TRBV10-3 to TRBJ2-2; the D gene is not confidently resolved. The DNA is as follows: TGTGCCATCAGGCCCACAGTATCCTCTCATTACACCGGGGAGCTGTTTTTT. It translates to CAIRPTVSSHYTGELFF.